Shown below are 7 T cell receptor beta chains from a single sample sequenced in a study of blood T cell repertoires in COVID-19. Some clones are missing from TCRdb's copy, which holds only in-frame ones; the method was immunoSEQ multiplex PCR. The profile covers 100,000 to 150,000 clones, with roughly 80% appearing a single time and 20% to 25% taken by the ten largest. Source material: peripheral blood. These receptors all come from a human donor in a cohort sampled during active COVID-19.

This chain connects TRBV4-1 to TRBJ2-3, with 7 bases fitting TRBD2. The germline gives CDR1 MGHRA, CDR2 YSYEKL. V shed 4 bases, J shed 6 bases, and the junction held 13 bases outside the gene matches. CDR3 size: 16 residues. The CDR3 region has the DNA TGCGCCAGCAGCCCCACGCCGGGGAGGGCCGCGGATACGCAGTATTTT. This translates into CASSPTPGRAADTQYF.

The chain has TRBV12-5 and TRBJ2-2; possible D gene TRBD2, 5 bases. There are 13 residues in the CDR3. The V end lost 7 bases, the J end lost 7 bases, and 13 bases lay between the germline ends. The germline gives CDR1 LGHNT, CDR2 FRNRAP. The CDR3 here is CASAKPRGGELFF. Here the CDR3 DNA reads TGTGCTAGTGCAAAGCCCCGGGGCGGGGAGCTGTTTTTT.

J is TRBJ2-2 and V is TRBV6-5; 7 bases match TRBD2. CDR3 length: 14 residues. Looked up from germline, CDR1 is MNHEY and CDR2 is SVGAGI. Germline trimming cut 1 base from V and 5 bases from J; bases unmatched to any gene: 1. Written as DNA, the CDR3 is TGTGCCAGCAGTTACTGGGAGGGGACCGGGGAGCTGTTTTTT. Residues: CASSYWEGTGELFF.

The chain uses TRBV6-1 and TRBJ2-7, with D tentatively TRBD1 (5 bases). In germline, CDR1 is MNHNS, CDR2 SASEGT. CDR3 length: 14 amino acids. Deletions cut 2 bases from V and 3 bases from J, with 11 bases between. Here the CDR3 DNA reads TGTGCCAGCAGTGAATTCCCAGGGTACTACGAGCAGTACTTC. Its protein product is CASSEFPGYYEQYF.

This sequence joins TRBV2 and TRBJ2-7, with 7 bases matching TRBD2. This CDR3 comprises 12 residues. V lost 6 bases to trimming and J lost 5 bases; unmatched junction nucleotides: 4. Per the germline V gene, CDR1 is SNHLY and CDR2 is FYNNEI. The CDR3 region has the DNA TGTGCCAGCAGAAGACTAGCTCACGAGCAGTACTTC. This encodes CASRRLAHEQYF.

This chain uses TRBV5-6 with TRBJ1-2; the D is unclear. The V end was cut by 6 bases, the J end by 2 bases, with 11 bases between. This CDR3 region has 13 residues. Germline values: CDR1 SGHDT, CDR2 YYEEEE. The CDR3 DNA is TGTGCCAGCATCCTTTCCCGGAACTATGGCTACACCTTC. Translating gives CASILSRNYGYTF.

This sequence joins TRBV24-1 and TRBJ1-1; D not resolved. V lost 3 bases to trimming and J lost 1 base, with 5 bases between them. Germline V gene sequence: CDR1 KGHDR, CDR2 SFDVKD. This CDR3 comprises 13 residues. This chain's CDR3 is CATSDGKNTEAFF. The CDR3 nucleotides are TGTGCCACCAGTGATGGCAAGAACACTGAAGCTTTCTTT.